Shown below are 27 T cell receptor beta chains from a single sample sequenced in a study of cytomegalovirus exposure and HLA in healthy donors. Vbeta (60) and Jbeta (13) primers were used in the PCR. Sequenced by immunoSEQ multiplex PCR; TCRdb stores in-frame clones only, minus some. The table shows 200,000 or so clones, with 85% to 90% occurring only once. Material for sequencing was PBMCs. The origin of the receptors is a man aged 30 to 45 in good health and CMV-seronegative.

The chain links TRBV19 to TRBJ2-7; D is uncertain. Germline loops: CDR1 LNHDA, CDR2 SQIVND (reference sequence). The V and J ends lost 5 bases and 3 bases respectively, with 14 bases between them. The CDR3 is 14 amino acids. This CDR3 is CASSEARTNYEQYF. DNA of the CDR3: TGTGCCAGTAGTGAAGCGAGAACGAACTACGAGCAGTACTTC.

The rearrangement joins TRBV6-1 to TRBJ1-1; weak D call: TRBD1 (5 bases). The V gene lost 2 bases and the J gene lost 2 bases, with 15 bases spanning the gap. Per the germline V gene, CDR1 is MNHNS and CDR2 is SASEGT. CDR3 length: 16 residues. The CDR3 reads CASSESGVGLNTEAFF. CDR3 in DNA: TGTGCCAGCAGTGAATCGGGGGTAGGGCTTAACACTGAAGCTTTCTTT.

The J gene is TRBJ1-1, the V gene TRBV19; D may be TRBD1 (5 bases). Trimming took off 4 bases at V and 1 base at J, with 16 bases between the two ends. This CDR3 is built from 16 residues. Per germline, CDR1 LNHDA and CDR2 SQIVND (reference sequence). CDR3 coding DNA: TGTGCCAGTAGTAATCGATTGGGCAGGGCGAACACTGAAGCTTTCTTT. Protein sequence: CASSNRLGRANTEAFF. The whole variable domain, filled in from reference TRBV19 and TRBJ1-1, reads DGGITQSPKYLFRKEGQNVTLSCEQNLNHDAMYWYRQDPGQGLRLIYYSQIVNDFQKGDIAEGYSVSREKKESFPLTVTSAQKNPTAFYLCASSNRLGRANTEAFFGQGTRLTVV.

The chain uses TRBV4-3 and TRBJ2-1; possible D gene TRBD1, 6 bases. CDR3 length: 16 amino acids. Germline CDR1 and CDR2: LGHNA and YSLEER. The ends were cut back, 1 base at V and 2 bases at J, with 12 bases in the middle. The CDR3, as DNA: TGCGCCAGCAGCCAAGGATACAGGGTACCCTACAATGAGCAGTTCTTC. Translation gives CASSQGYRVPYNEQFF.

The J gene is TRBJ2-2, the V gene TRBV4-3; 10 nucleotides line up with TRBD1. This CDR3 region has 15 residues. Germline CDR1 and CDR2: LGHNA and YSLEER. J gave up 8 bases and V 3 bases, and 6 bases lay outside the gene matches. The CDR3 reads CASSHPTGGKGELFF. The CDR3 region has the DNA TGCGCCAGCAGCCACCCGACAGGGGGCAAAGGGGAGCTGTTTTTT.

J is TRBJ2-1 and V is TRBV28; weak D call: TRBD2 (7 bases). Germline CDR1 is MDHEN and CDR2 is SYDVKM. This CDR3 is built from 14 residues. The germline V and J ends were trimmed by 6 bases and 5 bases, with 14 bases remaining between them. The CDR3 DNA sequence: TGTGCCAGCAGCGAACTGCGGGGGCACAATGAGCAGTTCTTC. Translated, it gives CASSELRGHNEQFF.

The rearrangement uses TRBV7-9 and TRBJ2-7; 7 positions agree with TRBD1. There are 14 residues in the CDR3. The germline V gene has CDR1 SEHNR and CDR2 FQNEAQ (reference sequence). V gave up 5 bases and J gave up 3 bases; unmatched junction bases: 7. CDR3 nucleotide sequence: TGTGCCAGCAGCCCTCCCACAGGGGTCTACGAGCAGTACTTC. Amino acids: CASSPPTGVYEQYF.

This clone was seen a single time. The genes are TRBV7-6 and TRBJ2-7, with 8 bases fitting TRBD1. The CDR3 loop spans 16 amino acids. The germline V gene has CDR1 SGHVS and CDR2 FNYEAQ. After removal of 4 bases from V and 3 bases from J, the junction contained 11 bases not matched to a gene. The CDR3 DNA follows: TGTGCCAGCAGCTCTATTGCCGGACAGGGCAGCTACGAGCAGTACTTC. This encodes CASSSIAGQGSYEQYF.

The J gene is TRBJ2-3, the V gene TRBV5-4; TRBD1 agrees at 10 bases. V lost 0 bases and J lost 5; bases outside the gene matches: 6. The CDR3 covers 16 residues. Looked up from germline, CDR1 is SGHNT and CDR2 is YYREEE (reference sequence). This CDR3 is CASSLAPGQGQDTQYF. CDR3 nucleotide sequence: TGTGCCAGCAGCTTGGCCCCGGGACAGGGGCAAGATACGCAGTATTTT.

This chain joins TRBV30 and TRBJ2-4; the match to TRBD1 covers 7 bases. The CDR3 has 14 amino acids. V dropped 7 bases and J dropped 1; count of bases not matched to a gene: 7. Germline V gene lookup returns CDR1 GTSNPN and CDR2 SVGIG (reference sequence). This chain's CDR3 is CASGTDAAKNIQYF. CDR3 nucleotides: TGTGCCTCGGGGACAGACGCCGCCAAAAACATTCAGTACTTC.

The CDR3 bases are TGTGCCAGCAGCCCGGAGATTCCAGGGAATTCTGGGGCCAACGTCCTGACTTTC. This translates into CASSPEIPGNSGANVLTF. This chain connects TRBV5-4 to TRBJ2-6, with D perhaps matching TRBD1 (5 bases). There are 18 residues in the CDR3. Germline assignment: CDR1 SGHNT and CDR2 YYREEE (reference sequence). Trimming pared 4 bases from V and 1 base from J, leaving 18 bases between.

Details on this clone: One end of the junction is discordant with germline, which a read error may explain. This chain joins TRBV7-7 and TRBJ1-1; tentative D call: TRBD1 (6 bases). Germline V lookup: CDR1 SSHAT, CDR2 FNYEAQ (reference sequence). The length of the CDR3 is 17 residues. CDR3 DNA: TGTGCTAGCAGCTTAGGGGGGGGAGTTACGATGAACACTGAAGCTTTCTTT. Encoded protein: CASSLGGGVTMNTEAFF.

The chain joins TRBV5-6 to TRBJ2-7; possible D gene TRBD1, 5 bases. The CDR3 is 11 residues long. Germline V gene sequence: CDR1 SGHDT, CDR2 YYEEEE. V shed 4 bases and J shed 3 bases, with 5 bases lying between them. CDR3 DNA: TGTGCCAGCAGCAGGGGCTACGAGCAGTACTTC. As protein: CASSRGYEQYF.

This clone has just a few counts. The chain combines TRBV15 with TRBJ2-2, with a tentative D call TRBD1 (6 bases). Per germline, CDR1 LNHNV and CDR2 YYDKDF (reference sequence). V lost 9 bases and J lost 4, with 9 bases in between. This CDR3 is built from 12 residues. CDR3 sequence (DNA): TGTGCCACTCAACAGGGCACCGGGGAGCTGTTTTTT. It yields the protein CATQQGTGELFF. The full variable domain, its missing parts supplied by reference TRBV15 and TRBJ2-2, is DAMVIQNPRYQVTQFGKPVTLSCSQTLNHNVMYWYQQKSSQAPKLLFHYYDKDFNNEADTPDNFQSRRPNTSFCFLDIRSPGLGDTAMYLCATQQGTGELFFGEGSRLTVL.

The chain recombines TRBV27 with TRBJ2-7, with 11 bases fitting TRBD2. Germline loops: CDR1 MNHEY, CDR2 SMNVEV (reference sequence). The trim removed 2 bases at V and 3 bases at J, leaving 3 bases unmatched. The CDR3 is 15 amino acids. The CDR3 loop is CASSLRLAGGYEQYF. In DNA, the CDR3 is TGTGCCAGCAGTTTAAGGCTAGCGGGGGGCTACGAGCAGTACTTC.

V gene TRBV2 combines with J gene TRBJ1-2; D might be TRBD1 (6 bases). Germline loops: CDR1 SNHLY, CDR2 FYNNEI. The V end lost 3 bases, the J end lost 13 bases, and 21 bases lay between the germline ends. This CDR3 region has 14 residues. The CDR3 sequence: CASSEETYQQGFTF. The CDR3 bases are TGTGCCAGCAGTGAGGAAACCTATCAACAGGGTTTCACCTTC.

J is TRBJ2-2 and V is TRBV27; the D gene is possibly TRBD2 (6 bases). The germline V gene has CDR1 MNHEY and CDR2 SMNVEV (reference sequence). V lost 9 bases, J lost 10 bases, and 24 bases lay in between. The CDR3 covers 15 residues. CDR3 sequence: CASSRLRESIAELFF. The CDR3 coding sequence is TGTGCCAGTTCTCGATTACGGGAGAGCATCGCGGAGCTGTTTTTT.

The chain uses TRBV6-5 and TRBJ1-1; 8 bases are shared with TRBD1. From germline, CDR1 is MNHEY and CDR2 SVGAGI. This CDR3 has 13 residues. The trim removed 4 bases at V and 6 bases at J, leaving 4 bases unmatched. DNA for the CDR3: TGTGCCAGCAGTTCAATACAGGGGGCTGAAGCTTTCTTT. This gives the protein CASSSIQGAEAFF.

This clone was seen a handful of times. This rearrangement joins TRBV11-2 to TRBJ2-5; TRBD1 aligns across 8 bases. V shed 5 bases, J shed 5 bases, and the junction held 4 bases outside the gene matches. CDR3 length: 13 amino acids. Germline lookup yields CDR1 SGHAT and CDR2 FQNNGV. The CDR3 here is CASSAGQVETQYF. CDR3 bases: TGTGCCAGCAGCGCGGGACAGGTGGAGACCCAGTACTTC.

V gene TRBV23-1 combines with J gene TRBJ2-6, with TRBD1 identical over 11 bases. TRBV23-1 counts as an open reading frame of uncertain function. This CDR3 spans 19 amino acids. The ends lost 5 bases at V and 2 bases at J; junction bases unmatched: 11. The CDR3 loop is CASSEKGGQGAAGANVLTF. The CDR3 DNA sequence: TGCGCCAGCAGTGAGAAGGGTGGACAGGGGGCCGCTGGGGCCAACGTCCTGACTTTC.

This clone is labeled as medium-sized. The genes are TRBV28 and TRBJ2-2; 7 bases are shared with TRBD2. Germline V gene lookup returns CDR1 MDHEN and CDR2 SYDVKM. The length of the CDR3 is 16 residues. V trimming: 5 bases; J trimming: 4 bases; junction bases outside the gene matches: 10. The CDR3 nucleotides read TGTGCCAGCAGTGAGACGGTCCGCGGGGGCACCGGGGAGCTGTTTTTT. It specifies CASSETVRGGTGELFF.

V and J are TRBV28 and TRBJ1-5; a weak D match, TRBD1 (5 bases). The CDR3 consists of 13 residues. V was shortened by 8 bases and J by 5 bases, with 13 bases between the two germline ends. Looked up from germline, CDR1 is MDHEN and CDR2 is SYDVKM. The CDR3 reads CASEGWGDQPQHF. CDR3 coding DNA: TGTGCCAGCGAAGGGTGGGGCGATCAGCCCCAGCATTTT.

The rearrangement uses TRBV6-5 and TRBJ2-1; TRBD2 matches at 10 bases. The CDR3 consists of 12 residues. CDR1 and CDR2 (germline): MNHEY, SVGAGI. Trimming cost V 11 bases and J 6 bases; bases outside gene matches: 4. The CDR3 reads CASRLAGNEQFF. CDR3 DNA sequence: TGTGCCTCGAGACTAGCGGGCAATGAGCAGTTCTTC.

The rearrangement joins TRBV28 to TRBJ2-7; 11 bases are a match to TRBD1. The CDR3 has 15 amino acids. J was trimmed by 6 bases and V by 5 bases; bases with no gene match: 9. CDR1 and CDR2 from the germline V gene are MDHEN and SYDVKM. The CDR3 is CASSQVGTGGLEQYF. As DNA, the CDR3 is TGTGCCAGCAGTCAGGTTGGGACAGGGGGTCTCGAGCAGTACTTC.

CDR3 region: CASSLLQGWSNQPQHF. The CDR3 bases are TGTGCCAGCAGCTTGCTACAGGGTTGGAGCAATCAGCCCCAGCATTTT. V usage is TRBV7-2 and J usage is TRBJ1-5, with D possibly TRBD1 on 6 matching bases. The CDR3 is made up of 16 amino acids. Trimming pared 3 bases from V and 1 base from J, leaving 13 bases between. Per the germline V gene, CDR1 is SGHTA and CDR2 is FQGNSA. The variable domain in full, completed from reference TRBV7-2 and TRBJ1-5, reads GAGVSQSPSNKVTEKGKDVELRCDPISGHTALYWYRQSLGQGLEFLIYFQGNSAPDKSGLPSDRFSAERTGGSVSTLTIQRTQQEDSAVYLCASSLLQGWSNQPQHFGDGTRLSIL.

This chain uses TRBV18 with TRBJ2-7, with a tentative D call TRBD2 (6 bases). V lost 2 bases and J 5 bases, leaving 13 bases between the germline ends. The CDR3 sequence is 14 residues long. Germline loops: CDR1 KGHSH, CDR2 LQKENI. The CDR3 region is CASSPSAGWDEQYF. CDR3 in DNA: TGTGCCAGCTCACCAAGTGCGGGGTGGGACGAGCAGTACTTC.

With respect to this clone: One end of the junction varies from germline; a read error may be responsible. The gene calls are TRBV7-9 and TRBJ2-2; D uncertain. Germline lookup yields CDR1 SEHNR and CDR2 FQNEAQ (reference sequence). The CDR3 is made up of 12 amino acids. In nucleotides, the CDR3 is TGTGCCAGCGGCTTCGGCACCGGGGAGCTGTTTTTT. It codes for CASGFGTGELFF.